This T cell receptor (beta chain) is drawn from a study of T cells after yellow fever vaccination. Each CDR3 protein is one row after TCRdb ran MiXCR on the 5' RACE reads. The sample includes around 600,000 distinct CDR3 sequences, 9% to 15% of them seen just once. This clonotype has just a few counts. The germline gives CDR1 SGHTA, CDR2 FQGNSA. V lost 1 base to trimming and J lost 3 bases; unmatched junction nucleotides: 5. This CDR3 comprises 15 residues. Sequences were derived from PBMCs, sampled on the day of the yellow fever booster vaccination. This receptor was obtained from a man aged 30 to 45 who received the YFV17D yellow fever vaccine. The chain carries TRBV7-2 and TRBJ2-7; 8 bases agree with TRBD1. Here the CDR3 DNA reads TGTGCCAGCAGCTTAGTCGGGACAGGTAACTACGAGCAGTACTTC. Translation: CASSLVGTGNYEQYF. The full variable domain, with the rest looked up from reference TRBV7-2 and TRBJ2-7, is GAGVSQSPSNKVTEKGKDVELRCDPISGHTALYWYRQSLGQGLEFLIYFQGNSAPDKSGLPSDRFSAERTGGSVSTLTIQRTQQEDSAVYLCASSLVGTGNYEQYFGPGTRLTVT.